This TCR beta chain was retrieved from a study of shared clonotypes between healthy human individuals. V gave up 6 bases and J gave up 4 bases; unmatched junction bases: 5. Germline-derived CDR1 and CDR2 are LNHDA and SQIVND (reference sequence). The CDR3 extends over 14 amino acids. The method was immunoSEQ multiplex PCR; TCRdb's version includes in-frame clones alone and lacks a portion of them. The sample shows some 630,000 clones, roughly 96% of them seen only once. Naive CD8 cells lacked CD45RO, underwent positive selection for CCR7 and left out terminally differentiated effector memory CD45RA+ cells.

The sequencing sample was made of naive CD8+ T cells sorted from blood. The J gene is TRBJ2-1, the V gene TRBV19; 8 bases agree with TRBD2. The TCR originated in a woman between 25 and 40 years old in good health. The CDR3 is CASREREFYNEQFF. As DNA, the CDR3 is TGTGCCAGTAGGGAGCGGGAGTTTTACAATGAGCAGTTCTTC.